Reported below is one T cell receptor beta chain. The entry originates in a study of T cell changes during pregnancy in multiple sclerosis. Clones were sequenced by immunoSEQ multiplex PCR, and TCRdb holds only the in-frame ones, with some missing. The table includes approximately 65,000 clones, around 92% detected once. The V gene end was trimmed by 0 bases and the J gene end by 3 bases; junction bases not matched to a gene: 2. CDR1 GTSNPN and CDR2 SVGIG come from the germline V gene (reference sequence). The CDR3 sequence is 14 residues long. V is TRBV30 and J is TRBJ2-7; TRBD2 agrees at 10 bases. The sequenced sample was CD8+ T cells from peripheral blood mononuclear cells, obtained in the third trimester of pregnancy. The TCR comes from a female donor in good health, enrolled as a control in a pregnancy study. This CDR3 is CAWSVAGGSYEQYF. The CDR3 DNA sequence: TGTGCCTGGAGTGTAGCGGGGGGGAGCTACGAGCAGTACTTC.